This TCR beta chain was obtained from a study of blood T cell repertoires in COVID-19. Assay: immunoSEQ multiplex PCR; the TCRdb copy retains only in-frame clones and omits some. In the table there are under 40,000 clones, around 86% of which are singletons. Sequences were obtained from peripheral blood. The receptor was isolated from a woman older than 75 with active or convalescent COVID-19.

The CDR3: CASNPRAQRETQYF. The CDR3 DNA reads as TGCGCCAGCAATCCCCGCGCGCAGAGGGAGACCCAGTACTTC. The rearrangement links TRBV5-1 to TRBJ2-5, with no clear D. Between the trimmed V and J ends, which lost 6 bases and 5 bases, there was a span of 17 bases. The germline V gene encodes CDR1 SGHRS and CDR2 YFSETQ. The CDR3 has 14 residues.